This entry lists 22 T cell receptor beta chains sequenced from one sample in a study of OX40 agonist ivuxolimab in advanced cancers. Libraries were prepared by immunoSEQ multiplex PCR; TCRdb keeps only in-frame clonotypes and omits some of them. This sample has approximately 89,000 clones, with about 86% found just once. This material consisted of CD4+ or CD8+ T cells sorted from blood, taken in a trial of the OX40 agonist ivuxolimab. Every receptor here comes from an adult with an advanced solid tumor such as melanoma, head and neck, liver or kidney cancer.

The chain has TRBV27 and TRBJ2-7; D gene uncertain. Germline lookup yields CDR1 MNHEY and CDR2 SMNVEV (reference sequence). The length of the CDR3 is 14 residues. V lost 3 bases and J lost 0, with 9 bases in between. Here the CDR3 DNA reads TGTGCCAGCAGTTTCTCAGGTGCCTCCTACGAGCAGTACTTC. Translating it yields CASSFSGASYEQYF.

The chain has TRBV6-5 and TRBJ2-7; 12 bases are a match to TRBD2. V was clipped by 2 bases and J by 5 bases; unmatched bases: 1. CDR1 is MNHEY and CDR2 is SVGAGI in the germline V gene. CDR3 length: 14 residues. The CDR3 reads CASSYRLAGDEQYF. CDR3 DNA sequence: TGTGCCAGCAGTTACCGACTAGCGGGAGACGAGCAGTACTTC.

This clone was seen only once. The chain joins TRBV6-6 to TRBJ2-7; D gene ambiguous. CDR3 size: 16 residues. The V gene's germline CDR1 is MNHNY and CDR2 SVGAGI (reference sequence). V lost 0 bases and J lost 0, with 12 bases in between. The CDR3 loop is CASSYSGTDISYEQYF. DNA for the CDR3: TGTGCCAGCAGTTACTCGGGCACAGACATCTCCTACGAGCAGTACTTC.

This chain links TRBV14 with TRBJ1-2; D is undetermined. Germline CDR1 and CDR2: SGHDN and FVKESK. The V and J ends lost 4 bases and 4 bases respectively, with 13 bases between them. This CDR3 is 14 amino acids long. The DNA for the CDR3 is TGTGCCAGCAGCCCACAAATATCGAGCTATGGCTACACCTTC. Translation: CASSPQISSYGYTF.

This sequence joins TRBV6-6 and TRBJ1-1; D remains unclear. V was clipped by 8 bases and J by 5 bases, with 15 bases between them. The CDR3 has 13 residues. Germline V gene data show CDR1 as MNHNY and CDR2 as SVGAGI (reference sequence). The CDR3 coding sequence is TGTGCCAGCCAGAGGTGGGCGGATACTGAAGCTTTCTTT. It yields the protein CASQRWADTEAFF.

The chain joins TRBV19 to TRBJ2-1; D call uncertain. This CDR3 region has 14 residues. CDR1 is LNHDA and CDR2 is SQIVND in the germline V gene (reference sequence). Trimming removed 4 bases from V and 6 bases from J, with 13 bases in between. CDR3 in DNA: TGTGCCAGTAGTACTCGGAAGCTGGGCAATGAGCAGTTCTTC. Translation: CASSTRKLGNEQFF.

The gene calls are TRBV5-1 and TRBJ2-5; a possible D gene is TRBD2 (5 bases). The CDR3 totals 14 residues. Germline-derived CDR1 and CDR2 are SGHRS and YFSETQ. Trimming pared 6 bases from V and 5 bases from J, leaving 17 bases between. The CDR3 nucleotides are TGCGCCAGCACTCCTGAGGCCTCGGGGGAGACCCAGTACTTC. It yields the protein CASTPEASGETQYF.

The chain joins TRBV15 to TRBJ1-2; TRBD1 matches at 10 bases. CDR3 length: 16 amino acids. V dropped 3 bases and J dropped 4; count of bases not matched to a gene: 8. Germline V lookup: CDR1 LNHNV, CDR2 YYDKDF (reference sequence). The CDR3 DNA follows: TGTGCCACCAGCAGGCCGGGACAGGGGACTCCCTATGGCTACACCTTC. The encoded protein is CATSRPGQGTPYGYTF.

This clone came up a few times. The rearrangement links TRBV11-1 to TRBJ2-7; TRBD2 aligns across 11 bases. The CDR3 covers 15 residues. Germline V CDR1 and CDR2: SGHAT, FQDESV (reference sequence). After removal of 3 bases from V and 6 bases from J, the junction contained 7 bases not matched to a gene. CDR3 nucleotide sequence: TGTGCCAGCAGCTTTTTAGCGGGAGGGCAGAGCGAGCAGTACTTC. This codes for CASSFLAGGQSEQYF.

Written as DNA, the CDR3 is TGTGCCAGCAGCCCCATCGACGAAGGAGGCAATCAGCCCCAGCATTTT. Its translation is CASSPIDEGGNQPQHF. V gene TRBV4-2 combines with J gene TRBJ1-5; D unclear. V was cut by 4 bases and J by 2 bases, with 15 bases left in between. From germline, CDR1 is LGHNA and CDR2 YNFKEQ. This CDR3 region has 16 residues.

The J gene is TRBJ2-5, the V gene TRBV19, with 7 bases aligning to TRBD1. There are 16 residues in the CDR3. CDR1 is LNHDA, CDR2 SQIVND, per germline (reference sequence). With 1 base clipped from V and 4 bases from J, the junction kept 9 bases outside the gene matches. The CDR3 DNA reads TGTGCCAGTAGTATAGCACCACAAGGGGGCACAGAGACCCAGTACTTC. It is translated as CASSIAPQGGTETQYF.

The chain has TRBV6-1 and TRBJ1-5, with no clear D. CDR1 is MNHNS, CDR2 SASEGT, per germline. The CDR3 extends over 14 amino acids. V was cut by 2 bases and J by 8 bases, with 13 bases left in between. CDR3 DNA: TGTGCCAGCAGTGAACATGACGGGGATGAGCCCCAGCATTTT. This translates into CASSEHDGDEPQHF.

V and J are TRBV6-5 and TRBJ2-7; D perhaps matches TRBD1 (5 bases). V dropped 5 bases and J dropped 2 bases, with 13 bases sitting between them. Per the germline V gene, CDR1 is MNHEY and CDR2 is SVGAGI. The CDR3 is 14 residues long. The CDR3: CASSLQQGTYEQYF. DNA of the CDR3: TGTGCCAGCAGTCTCCAGCAGGGAACCTACGAGCAGTACTTC.

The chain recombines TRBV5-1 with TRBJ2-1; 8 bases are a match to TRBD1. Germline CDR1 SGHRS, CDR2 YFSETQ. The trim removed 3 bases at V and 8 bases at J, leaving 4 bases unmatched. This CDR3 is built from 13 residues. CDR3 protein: CASSSDRDHEQFF. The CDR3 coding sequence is TGCGCCAGCAGCTCGGACAGGGATCATGAGCAGTTCTTC.

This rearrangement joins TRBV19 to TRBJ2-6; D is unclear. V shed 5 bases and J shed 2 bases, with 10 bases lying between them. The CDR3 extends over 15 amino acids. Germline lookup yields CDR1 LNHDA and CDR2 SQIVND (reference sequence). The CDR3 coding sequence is TGTGCCAGTAGTCCTCGGCCCACTGGGGCCAACGTCCTGACTTTC. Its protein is CASSPRPTGANVLTF.

The CDR3 here is CSAVAGVNEQYF. Written as DNA, the CDR3 is TGCAGCGCAGTAGCGGGAGTAAACGAGCAGTACTTC. The V and J genes are TRBV29-1 and TRBJ2-7, with TRBD2 matching over 9 bases. With 7 bases clipped from V and 5 bases from J, the junction kept 6 bases outside the gene matches. The CDR3 consists of 12 residues. CDR1 is SQVTM and CDR2 is ANQGSEA in the germline V gene.

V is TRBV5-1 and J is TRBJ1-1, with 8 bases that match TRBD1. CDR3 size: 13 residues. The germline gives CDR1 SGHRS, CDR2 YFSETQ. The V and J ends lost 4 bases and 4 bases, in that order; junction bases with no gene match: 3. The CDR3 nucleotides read TGCGCCAGCAGCGGACAGGGTATCACTGAAGCTTTCTTT. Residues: CASSGQGITEAFF.

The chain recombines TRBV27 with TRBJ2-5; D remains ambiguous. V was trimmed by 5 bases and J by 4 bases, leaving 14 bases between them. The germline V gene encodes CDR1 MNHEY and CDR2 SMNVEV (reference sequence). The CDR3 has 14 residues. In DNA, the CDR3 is TGTGCCAGCAGTCTATTAGATGGACGAGAGACCCAGTACTTC. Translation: CASSLLDGRETQYF.

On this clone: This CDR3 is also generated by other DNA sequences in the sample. CDR3 coding DNA: TGTGCCTGGAGCAGGGGGTCCGGGGCCAACGTCCTGACTTTC. Its translation is CAWSRGSGANVLTF. The chain joins TRBV30 to TRBJ2-6, with 7 bases matching TRBD1. After removal of 3 bases from V and 4 bases from J, the junction contained 3 bases not matched to a gene. Per germline, CDR1 GTSNPN and CDR2 SVGIG (reference sequence). The CDR3 runs 14 residues.

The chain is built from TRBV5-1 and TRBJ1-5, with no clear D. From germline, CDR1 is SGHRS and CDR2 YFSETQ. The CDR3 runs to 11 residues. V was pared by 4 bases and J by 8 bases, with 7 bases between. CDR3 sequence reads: CASSPAEPQHF. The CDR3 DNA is TGCGCCAGCAGCCCTGCTGAGCCCCAGCATTTT.

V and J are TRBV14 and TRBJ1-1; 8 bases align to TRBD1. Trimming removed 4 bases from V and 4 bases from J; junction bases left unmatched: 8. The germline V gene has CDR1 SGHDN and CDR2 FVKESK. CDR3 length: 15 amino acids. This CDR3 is CASSRPGGVGTEAFF. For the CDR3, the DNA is TGTGCCAGCAGCCGCCCAGGGGGCGTTGGCACTGAAGCTTTCTTT.

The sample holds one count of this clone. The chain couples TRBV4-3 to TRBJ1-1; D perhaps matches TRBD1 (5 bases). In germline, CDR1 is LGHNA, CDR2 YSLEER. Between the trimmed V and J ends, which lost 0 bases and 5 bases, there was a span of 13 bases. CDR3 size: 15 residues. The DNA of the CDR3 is TGCGCCAGCAGCCAAGATCGGGGGTTATCAACTGAAGCTTTCTTT. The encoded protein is CASSQDRGLSTEAFF.